This T cell receptor (beta chain) was sequenced during a study of blood T cell repertoires in COVID-19. Looked up from germline, CDR1 is SGDLS and CDR2 is YYNGEE. The CDR3 has 13 amino acids. V was trimmed by 0 bases and J by 6 bases, leaving 9 bases between them. Using immunoSEQ multiplex PCR, the repertoire was profiled, and TCRdb retains in-frame clones only, with some absent. The sample holds about 310,000 clones; approximately 83% are singletons and the top ten take under 2.5%. Sequencing used PBMCs or T cells enriched from blood (not recorded which). This clonotype was obtained from a man under 40 who had recovered from COVID-19. The chain joins TRBV9 to TRBJ1-2; D unresolved. CDR3 nucleotide sequence: TGTGCCAGCAGCGTAGGTAGTCGGGATGGCTACACCTTC. This translates into CASSVGSRDGYTF.